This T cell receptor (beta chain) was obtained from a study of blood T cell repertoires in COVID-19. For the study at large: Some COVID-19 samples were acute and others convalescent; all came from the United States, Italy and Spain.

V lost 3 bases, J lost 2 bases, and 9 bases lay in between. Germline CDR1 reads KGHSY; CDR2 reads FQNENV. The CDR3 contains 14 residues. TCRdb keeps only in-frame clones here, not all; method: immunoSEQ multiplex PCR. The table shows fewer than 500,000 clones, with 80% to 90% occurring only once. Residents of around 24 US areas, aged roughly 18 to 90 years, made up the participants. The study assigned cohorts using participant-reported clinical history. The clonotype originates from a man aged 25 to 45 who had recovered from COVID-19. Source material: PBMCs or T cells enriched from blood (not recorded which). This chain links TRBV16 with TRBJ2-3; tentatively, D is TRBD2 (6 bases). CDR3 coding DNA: TGTGCCAGCAGCCAGGGACTGCCCACAGATACGCAGTATTTT. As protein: CASSQGLPTDTQYF.